This T cell receptor beta chain was identified in a study of type 1 regulatory T cells. Study overall: This in vitro CD4 product, T-allo10, is enriched for Tr1 cells and alloantigen-specific.

Details on this clonotype: Its antigen is undetermined.

The CDR3 sequence is 11 residues long. Trimming removed 3 bases from V and 6 bases from J, with 3 bases in between. Germline-derived CDR1 and CDR2 are MNHNS and SASEGT. TCRdb analysed the reads with MiXCR anew, one entry per CDR3 protein. This table holds over 55,000 distinct CDR3 sequences, 63% found once. What was sequenced was cultured T cells, either the whole culture or a sorted T cell fraction (not recorded which). Subset here: Tr1-enriched cell product generated in vitro against host alloantigens. The chain has TRBV6-1 and TRBJ2-1; D is unclear. The source is a human donor in good health. The CDR3 is CASSEANEQFF. CDR3 bases: TGTGCCAGCAGTGAGGCCAATGAGCAGTTCTTC.